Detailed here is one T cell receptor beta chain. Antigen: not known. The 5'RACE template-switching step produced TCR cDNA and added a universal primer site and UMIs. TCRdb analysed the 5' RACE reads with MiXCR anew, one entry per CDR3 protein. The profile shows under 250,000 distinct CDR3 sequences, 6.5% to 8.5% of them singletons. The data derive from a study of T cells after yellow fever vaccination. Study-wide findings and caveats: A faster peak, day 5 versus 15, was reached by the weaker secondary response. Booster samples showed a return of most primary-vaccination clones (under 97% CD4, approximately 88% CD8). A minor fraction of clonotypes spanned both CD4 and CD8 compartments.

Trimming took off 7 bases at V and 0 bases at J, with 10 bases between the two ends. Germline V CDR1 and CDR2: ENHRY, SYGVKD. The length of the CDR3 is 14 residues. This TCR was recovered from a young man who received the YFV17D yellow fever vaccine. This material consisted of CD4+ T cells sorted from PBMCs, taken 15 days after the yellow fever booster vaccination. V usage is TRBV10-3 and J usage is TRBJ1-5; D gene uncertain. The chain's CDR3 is CAITWRDSNQPQHF. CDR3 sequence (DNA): TGTGCCATCACGTGGAGGGATAGCAATCAGCCCCAGCATTTT.